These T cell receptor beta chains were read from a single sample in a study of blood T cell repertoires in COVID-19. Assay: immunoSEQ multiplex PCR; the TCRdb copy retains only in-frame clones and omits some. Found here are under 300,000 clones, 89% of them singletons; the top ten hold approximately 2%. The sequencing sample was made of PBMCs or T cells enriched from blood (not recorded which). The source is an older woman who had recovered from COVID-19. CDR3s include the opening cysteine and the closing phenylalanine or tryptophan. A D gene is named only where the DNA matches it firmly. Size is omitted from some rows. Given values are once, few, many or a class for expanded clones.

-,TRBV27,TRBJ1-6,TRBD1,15,CASSFGQGPNSPLHF,TGTGCCAGCAGTTTCGGACAGGGCCCGAATTCACCCCTCCACTTT
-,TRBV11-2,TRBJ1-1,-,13,CASTTGGGTEAFF,TGTGCCAGTACCACGGGGGGAGGGACTGAAGCTTTCTTT
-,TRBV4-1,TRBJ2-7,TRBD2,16,CASSQEIFSGNYEQYF,TGCGCCAGCAGCCAAGAGATCTTCAGCGGGAACTACGAGCAGTACTTC
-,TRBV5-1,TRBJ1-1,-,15,CASSPNDRAGTEAFF,TGCGCCAGCAGCCCAAACGACCGGGCGGGCACTGAAGCTTTCTTT
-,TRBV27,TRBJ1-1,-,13,CASSLSRRTEAFF,TGTGCCAGCAGTTTATCGAGGAGGACTGAAGCTTTCTTT
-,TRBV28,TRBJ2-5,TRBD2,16,CASSLIRGGAQETQYF,TGTGCCAGCAGTTTAATCCGGGGGGGAGCTCAAGAGACCCAGTACTTC
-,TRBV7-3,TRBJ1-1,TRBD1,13,CASSPGGNTEAFF,TGTGCCAGCAGCCCAGGGGGCAACACTGAAGCTTTCTTT
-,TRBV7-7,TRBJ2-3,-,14,CASSEGGVQDTQYF,TGTGCTAGCAGCGAGGGCGGGGTACAAGATACGCAGTATTTT
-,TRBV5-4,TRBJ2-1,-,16,CASSILLVNLYNEQFF,TGTGCCAGCAGCATCTTACTGGTGAACCTCTACAATGAGCAGTTCTTC
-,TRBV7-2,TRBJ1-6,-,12,CASSQYNSPLHF,TGTGCCAGCAGCCAGTATAATTCACCCCTCCACTTT
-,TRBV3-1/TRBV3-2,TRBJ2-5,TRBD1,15,CASSTLTGAQETQYF,TGTGCCAGCAGCACGTTGACAGGGGCCCAAGAGACCCAGTACTTC
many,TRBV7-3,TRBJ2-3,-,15,CASSFLGGAPDTQYF,TGTGCCAGCAGTTTCCTTGGCGGGGCCCCAGATACGCAGTATTTT
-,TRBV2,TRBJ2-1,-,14,CASSARSQSDEQFF,TGTGCCAGCAGTGCCAGATCGCAGAGCGATGAGCAGTTCTTC
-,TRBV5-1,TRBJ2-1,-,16,CASRGLGPSSYNEQFF,TGCGCCAGCAGGGGGCTGGGGCCTAGCTCCTACAATGAGCAGTTCTTC
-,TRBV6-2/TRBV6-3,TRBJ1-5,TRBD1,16,CASSYAGTASNQPQHF,TGTGCCAGCAGTTACGCCGGGACAGCTAGCAATCAGCCCCAGCATTTT
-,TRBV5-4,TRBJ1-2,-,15,CASSLVDRMNYGYTF,TGTGCCAGCAGCTTGGTCGACAGGATGAACTATGGCTACACCTTC
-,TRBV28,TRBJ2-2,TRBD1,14,CASSLTGGGGELFF,TGTGCCAGCAGTCTTACAGGGGGCGGCGGGGAGCTGTTTTTT
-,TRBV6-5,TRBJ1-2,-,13,CASSSDGGYGYTF,TGTGCCAGCAGTTCCGACGGGGGCTATGGCTACACCTTC
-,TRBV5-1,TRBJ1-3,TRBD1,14,CASSSGQEGNTIYF,TGCGCCAGCAGCTCGGGACAGGAGGGAAACACCATATATTTT
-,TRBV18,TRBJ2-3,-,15,CASSPGLENTDTQYF,TGTGCCAGCTCACCTGGCCTAGAGAACACAGATACGCAGTATTTT
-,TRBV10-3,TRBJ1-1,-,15,CAITPSGGAGTEAFF,TGTGCCATCACCCCGTCGGGGGGCGCGGGCACTGAAGCTTTCTTT
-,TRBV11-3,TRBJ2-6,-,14,CASSPVRGANVLTF,TGTGCCAGCAGCCCGGTGCGCGGGGCCAACGTCCTGACTTTC
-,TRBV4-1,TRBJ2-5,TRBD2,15,CASSRGLAGIETQYF,TGCGCCAGCAGCCGTGGACTAGCGGGAATAGAGACCCAGTACTTC
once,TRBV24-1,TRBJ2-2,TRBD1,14,CATQGQGQTGELFF,TGTGCCACGCAGGGACAGGGACAGACCGGGGAGCTGTTTTTT
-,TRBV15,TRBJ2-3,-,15,CATSRGGVAADTQYF,TGTGCCACCAGCAGAGGGGGGGTGGCGGCAGATACGCAGTATTTT
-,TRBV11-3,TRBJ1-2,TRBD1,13,CASSGQDSYGYTF,TGTGCCAGCAGCGGACAGGATTCCTATGGCTACACCTTC
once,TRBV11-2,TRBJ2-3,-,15,CASSLLGGRTDTQYF,TGTGCCAGCAGTCTATTGGGGGGTCGGACAGATACGCAGTATTTT
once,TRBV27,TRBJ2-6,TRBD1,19,CASSFYRQGASSGANVLTF,TGTGCCAGCAGTTTCTACAGACAGGGGGCAAGCTCTGGGGCCAACGTCCTGACTTTC
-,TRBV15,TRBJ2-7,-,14,CATSSTQGSYEQYF,TGTGCCACCAGCAGCACCCAGGGCTCCTACGAGCAGTACTTC
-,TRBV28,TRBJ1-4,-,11,CASSLNEKLFF,TGTGCCAGCAGTCTTAATGAAAAACTGTTTTTT
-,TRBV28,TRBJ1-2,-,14,CASRPGLNFYGYTF,TGTGCCAGCAGGCCGGGACTGAACTTCTATGGCTACACCTTC
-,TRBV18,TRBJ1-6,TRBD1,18,CASSPPLGQGYFGSPLHF,TGTGCCAGCTCACCACCGCTCGGACAGGGGTATTTCGGTTCACCCCTCCACTTT
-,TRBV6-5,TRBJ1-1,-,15,CASSSGTIMNTEAFF,TGTGCCAGCAGTTCGGGGACTATCATGAACACTGAAGCTTTCTTT
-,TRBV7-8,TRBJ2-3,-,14,CASSSQGFTDTQYF,TGTGCCAGCAGCTCACAGGGTTTCACAGATACGCAGTATTTT
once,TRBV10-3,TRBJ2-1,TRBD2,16,CAISESSSGGYNEQFF,TGTGCCATCAGTGAGTCGAGTAGCGGGGGGTACAATGAGCAGTTCTTC
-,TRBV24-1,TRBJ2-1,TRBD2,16,CATSGTSGRAGNEQFF,TGTGCCACCAGTGGGACTAGCGGGAGGGCAGGGAATGAGCAGTTCTTC
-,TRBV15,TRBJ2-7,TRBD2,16,CATSRVSGRLAYEQYF,TGTGCCACCAGCAGAGTCAGCGGGAGGTTGGCCTACGAGCAGTACTTC
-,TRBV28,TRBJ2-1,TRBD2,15,CASSAGTSGSREQFF,TGTGCCAGCAGTGCGGGGACTAGCGGGAGTCGAGAGCAGTTCTTC
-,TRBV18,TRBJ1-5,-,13,CATGRGENQPQHF,TGTGCCACCGGGAGGGGGGAAAATCAGCCCCAGCATTTT
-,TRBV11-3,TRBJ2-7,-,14,CASSPGQFSYEQYF,TGTGCCAGCAGCCCAGGACAATTCTCCTACGAGCAGTACTTC
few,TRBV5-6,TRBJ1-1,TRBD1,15,CASSPTGTGSAEAFF,TGTGCCAGCAGCCCCACCGGGACAGGGTCCGCTGAAGCTTTCTTT
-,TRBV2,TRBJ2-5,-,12,CASSESVETQYF,TGTGCCAGCAGTGAGTCGGTGGAGACCCAGTACTTC
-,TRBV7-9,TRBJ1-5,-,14,CASSQDNNNQPQHF,TGTGCCAGCAGCCAGGACAATAACAATCAGCCCCAGCATTTT
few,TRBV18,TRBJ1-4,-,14,CASSPRGFGEKLFF,TGTGCCAGCTCCCCAAGGGGGTTTGGTGAAAAACTGTTTTTT
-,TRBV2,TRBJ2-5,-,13,CASGRGNKETQYF,TGTGCCAGCGGCCGGGGTAACAAAGAGACCCAGTACTTC
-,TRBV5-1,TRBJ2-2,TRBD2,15,CASLPLAGVDGELFF,TGCGCCAGCCTTCCGCTAGCGGGAGTAGACGGGGAGCTGTTTTTT
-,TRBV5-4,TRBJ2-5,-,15,CASSLEREYQETQYF,TGTGCCAGCAGCTTGGAACGGGAGTACCAAGAGACCCAGTACTTC
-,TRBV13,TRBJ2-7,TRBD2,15,CASSRRASGSNEQYF,TGTGCCAGCAGCCGTCGAGCTAGCGGGAGTAACGAGCAGTACTTC
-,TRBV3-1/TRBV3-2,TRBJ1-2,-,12,CASRQGRSGYTF,TGTGCCAGCAGACAGGGTCGGAGTGGCTACACCTTC
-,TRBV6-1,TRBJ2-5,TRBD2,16,CASSEPGSGRMETQYF,TGTGCCAGCAGTGAACCGGGGAGCGGGAGAATGGAGACCCAGTACTTC
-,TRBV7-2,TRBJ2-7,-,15,CASSPEGGRSYEQYF,TGTGCCAGCAGCCCCGAGGGTGGTCGATCCTACGAGCAGTACTTC
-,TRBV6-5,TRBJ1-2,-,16,CASSYSSQVVRGGYTF,TGTGCCAGCAGTTACTCGAGTCAAGTTGTGCGGGGTGGCTACACCTTC
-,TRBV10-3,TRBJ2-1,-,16,CAISTLATSSYNEQFF,TGTGCCATCAGTACCTTAGCGACCTCCTCCTACAATGAGCAGTTCTTC